The 29 T cell receptor beta chains below were found in one sample sequenced in a study of cytomegalovirus exposure and HLA in healthy donors. PCR amplification relied on 60 Vbeta primers (plus 13 Jbeta primers). Profiled with immunoSEQ multiplex PCR; TCRdb holds only in-frame clones, not every one. Of 100,000 or so clones listed, 83% were seen once; the top ten hold under 6.5%. Source material: PBMCs. Receptor source: a man between 18 and 29 years old in good health and CMV-seronegative.

This chain connects TRBV6-1 to TRBJ1-1, with 7 bases identical to TRBD1. CDR3 length: 14 amino acids. After removal of 7 bases from V and 2 bases from J, the junction contained 7 bases not matched to a gene. Per the germline V gene, CDR1 is MNHNS and CDR2 is SASEGT. The CDR3 here is CASKVRGPNTEAFF. For the CDR3, the DNA is TGTGCCAGCAAGGTTAGGGGGCCTAACACTGAAGCTTTCTTT.

Concerning this clone: Other DNA sequences from this sample encode an identical CDR3 as well. This chain links TRBV29-1 with TRBJ2-5; 9 bases line up with TRBD2. Germline V gives CDR1 SQVTM, CDR2 ANQGSEA. V trimming: 7 bases; J trimming: 1 base; junction bases outside the gene matches: 7. CDR3 length: 14 amino acids. The CDR3 sequence: CSGRASGAQETQYF. The CDR3 DNA is TGCAGCGGGAGGGCTAGCGGGGCCCAAGAGACCCAGTACTTC.

The chain is built from TRBV14 and TRBJ1-2, with D perhaps TRBD1 (5 bases). Trimming left V 2 bases short and J 6 bases short, with 13 bases between. Germline V lookup: CDR1 SGHDN, CDR2 FVKESK. There are 14 residues in the CDR3. Written as DNA, the CDR3 is TGTGCCAGCAGCCAATTGGTGGCAGGGAATGGCTACACCTTC. It codes for CASSQLVAGNGYTF.

The chain is built from TRBV7-3 and TRBJ1-1; the D gene is possibly TRBD1 (6 bases). The germline V and J ends were trimmed by 3 bases and 7 bases, with 12 bases remaining between them. The CDR3 extends over 13 amino acids. Germline V gives CDR1 SGHTA, CDR2 FQGTGA. CDR3 sequence (DNA): TGTGCCAGCAGCTTTTTAGGGGGGGGTGAAGCTTTCTTT. It specifies CASSFLGGGEAFF.

Note on this clone: One junction end does not reproduce the germline sequence, and a read error may be involved. The V gene is TRBV5-1, the J gene TRBJ1-1, with unresolved D. Germline-derived CDR1 and CDR2 are SGHRS and YFSETQ. The length of the CDR3 is 14 residues. CDR3 DNA sequence: TGTGCCAGCAGCTTGGCCCCAGGAAACACTGAAGCTTTCTTT. This codes for CASSLAPGNTEAFF.

This clone was detected only once. V and J are TRBV9 and TRBJ2-3, with TRBD2 identical over 10 bases. Germline values: CDR1 SGDLS, CDR2 YYNGEE. V shed 3 bases and J 2 bases; nucleotides not matched to a gene: 3. This CDR3 has 15 residues. The CDR3 DNA reads TGTGCCAGCAGCGCGACTAGCGGGTACACAGATACGCAGTATTTT. Translating gives CASSATSGYTDTQYF. Filled out from reference TRBV9 and TRBJ2-3, the complete variable domain reads DSGVTQTPKHLITATGQRVTLRCSPRSGDLSVYWYQQSLDQGLQFLIQYYNGEERAKGNILERFSAQQFPDLHSELNLSSLELGDSALYFCASSATSGYTDTQYFGPGTRLTVL.

Concerning this clone itself: Other DNA sequences in the same sample also yield this CDR3. V usage is TRBV5-1 and J usage is TRBJ2-1, with 8 bases fitting TRBD1. The germline gives CDR1 SGHRS, CDR2 YFSETQ. V shed 4 bases and J 0 bases; nucleotides not matched to a gene: 3. This CDR3 has 15 residues. The CDR3 reads CASSLGQGSYNEQFF. The CDR3 nucleotides are TGCGCCAGCAGCCTCGGACAGGGCTCCTACAATGAGCAGTTCTTC.

This chain joins TRBV7-9 and TRBJ2-3; 11 nucleotides match TRBD1. V was clipped by 4 bases and J by 3 bases; unmatched bases: 15. CDR3 length: 19 amino acids. Germline V gene data show CDR1 as SEHNR and CDR2 as FQNEAQ (reference sequence). CDR3 nucleotides: TGTGCCAGCAGCTACCATACCCACCGGGACAGGGGGTTGACAGATACGCAGTATTTT. It encodes CASSYHTHRDRGLTDTQYF. The whole variable domain, filled in from reference TRBV7-9 and TRBJ2-3, reads DTGVSQNPRHKITKRGQNVTFRCDPISEHNRLYWYRQTLGQGPEFLTYFQNEAQLEKSRLLSDRFSAERPKGSFSTLEIQRTEQGDSAMYLCASSYHTHRDRGLTDTQYFGPGTRLTVL.

Comment on this clone: Germline and junction disagree at one end, which may indicate a read error. The chain employs TRBV6-1 and TRBJ1-1; perhaps TRBD1 as D (6 bases). This CDR3 contains 13 residues. Germline-derived CDR1 and CDR2 are MNHNS and SASEGT. CDR3 DNA sequence: TGTGCCAGCAGCCTCGGACAGAACTCTGAAGCTTTCTTT. It is translated as CASSLGQNSEAFF.

Concerning this clone: A junction boundary mismatches the germline segment, possibly from a read error. The chain has TRBV10-3 and TRBJ2-5, with D perhaps TRBD1 (5 bases). The CDR3 is 15 residues long. Germline V gene data show CDR1 as ENHRY and CDR2 as SYGVKD. CDR3 loop: CASSYLGQGQETQYF. The CDR3, as DNA: TGTGCCAGCAGTTACCTCGGACAAGGCCAAGAGACCCAGTACTTC.

This clone appeared once. The V gene is TRBV19, the J gene TRBJ2-5; 10 nucleotides line up with TRBD1. The CDR3 is 15 residues long. Germline assignment: CDR1 LNHDA and CDR2 SQIVND (reference sequence). V shed 7 bases and J 5 bases; nucleotides not matched to a gene: 10. The CDR3 region has the DNA TGTGCCAGTACCTCCGGGACAGGGGCAGTGGAGACCCAGTACTTC. Encoded protein: CASTSGTGAVETQYF.

The chain carries TRBV5-1 and TRBJ1-2; 10 bases are a match to TRBD1. CDR1 is SGHRS, CDR2 YFSETQ, per germline. The CDR3 covers 13 residues. Trimming at V came to 4 bases and at J to 6 bases, leaving 3 bases not matched to a gene. In nucleotides, the CDR3 is TGCGCCAGCAGCGCTGGGACAGGGGATGGCTACACCTTC. It encodes CASSAGTGDGYTF.

The chain is built from TRBV6-6 and TRBJ2-7, with 8 positions matching TRBD1. The V segment lost 3 bases and the J segment 5 bases; nucleotides outside the gene matches: 6. Germline lookup yields CDR1 MNHNY and CDR2 SVGAGI (reference sequence). The CDR3 consists of 14 residues. CDR3 protein: CASSYQGALDEQYF. The CDR3 DNA reads as TGTGCCAGCAGTTATCAGGGGGCTCTAGACGAGCAGTACTTC.

The CDR3 loop reads CASITQGLNTEAFF. DNA of the CDR3: TGTGCCAGCATCACACAGGGGTTGAACACTGAAGCTTTCTTT. The rearrangement uses TRBV7-2 and TRBJ1-1, with TRBD1 matching 7 bases. V was pared by 7 bases and J by 0 bases, with 5 bases of the junction left unmatched. Germline V lookup: CDR1 SGHTA, CDR2 FQGNSA. The CDR3 contains 14 residues.

This sequence joins TRBV18 and TRBJ2-2; no clear D gene. Trimming cost V 6 bases and J 5 bases, with 10 bases left between them. The CDR3 loop spans 13 amino acids. Germline values: CDR1 KGHSH, CDR2 LQKENI. The CDR3 here is CASSQARTGELFF. The DNA of the CDR3 is TGTGCCAGCTCCCAGGCCCGGACCGGGGAGCTGTTTTTT.

The V call is TRBV4-1, the J call TRBJ2-5; 7 bases agree with TRBD1. Per germline, CDR1 MGHRA and CDR2 YSYEKL. The V segment lost 4 bases and the J segment 1 base; nucleotides outside the gene matches: 6. This CDR3 has 15 amino acids. The DNA for the CDR3 is TGCGCCAGCAGCCCTTCCGACAGGGTCCAAGAGACCCAGTACTTC. The encoded protein is CASSPSDRVQETQYF.

The chain joins TRBV7-3 to TRBJ2-7; 8 positions match TRBD2. Germline V gives CDR1 SGHTA, CDR2 FQGTGA. V lost 2 bases and J lost 4; bases outside the gene matches: 4. There are 14 residues in the CDR3. Here the CDR3 reads CASSLFRGGYEQYF. The CDR3 nucleotides are TGTGCCAGCAGCTTATTTCGCGGGGGGTACGAGCAGTACTTC.

The chain employs TRBV7-9 and TRBJ2-2; TRBD1 agrees at 9 bases. The germline V gene encodes CDR1 SEHNR and CDR2 FQNEAQ (reference sequence). The CDR3 has 14 amino acids. V shed 5 bases, J shed 6 bases, and the junction held 4 bases outside the gene matches. CDR3 sequence (DNA): TGTGCCAGCAGCAGGGACAGGGCTGCCGGGGAGCTGTTTTTT. It is translated as CASSRDRAAGELFF.

As to this clone: The junction departs from germline at one end; a sequencing error may be responsible. This rearrangement joins TRBV7-9 to TRBJ1-4, with TRBD1 matching 7 bases. Germline values: CDR1 SEHNR, CDR2 FQNEAQ (reference sequence). This CDR3 region has 17 residues. This CDR3 reads CSSSRPRQGLINEKLFF. DNA of the CDR3: TGTTCCAGCAGCCGGCCTCGACAGGGCTTAATTAATGAAAAACTGTTTTTT.

The CDR3 sequence: CASSLNRGQETQYF. CDR3 DNA sequence: TGTGCCAGCAGCTTAAACAGGGGCCAAGAGACCCAGTACTTC. V and J are TRBV11-2 and TRBJ2-5, with 7 nucleotides matching TRBD1. The CDR3 loop spans 14 amino acids. After removal of 2 bases from V and 1 base from J, the junction contained 1 base not matched to a gene. The germline V gene has CDR1 SGHAT and CDR2 FQNNGV. Combining the CDR3 with reference TRBV11-2 and TRBJ2-5 gives the whole variable domain EAGVAQSPRYKIIEKRQSVAFWCNPISGHATLYWYQQILGQGPKLLIQFQNNGVVDDSQLPKDRFSAERLKGVDSTLKIQPAKLEDSAVYLCASSLNRGQETQYFGPGTRLLVL.

The chain joins TRBV27 to TRBJ2-7; the D is unclear. Per the germline V gene, CDR1 is MNHEY and CDR2 is SMNVEV (reference sequence). The V end lost 4 bases, the J end lost 6 bases, and 19 bases lay between the germline ends. This CDR3 has 15 residues. CDR3: CASSSAKTPPSEQYF. CDR3 nucleotide sequence: TGTGCCAGCAGTTCAGCCAAGACCCCTCCTAGCGAGCAGTACTTC.

The chain combines TRBV5-4 with TRBJ1-1; D call uncertain. Trimming removed 4 bases from V and 2 bases from J, with 9 bases in between. CDR1 and CDR2 from the germline V gene are SGHNT and YYREEE (reference sequence). The CDR3 consists of 13 residues. The CDR3 region has the DNA TGTGCCAGCAGCGCGACGGGTAACACTGAAGCTTTCTTT. Translated, it gives CASSATGNTEAFF.

V gene TRBV19 combines with J gene TRBJ2-4, with TRBD2 as a possible D gene (6 bases). This CDR3 spans 15 amino acids. The V end was cut by 5 bases, the J end by 4 bases, with 15 bases between. Germline V lookup: CDR1 LNHDA, CDR2 SQIVND (reference sequence). The CDR3 here is CASSVYGTPKNIQYF. The CDR3 nucleotides read TGTGCCAGTAGTGTTTACGGGACTCCTAAAAACATTCAGTACTTC.

J is TRBJ2-5 and V is TRBV6-6, with 9 positions matching TRBD1. The trim removed 5 bases at V and 2 bases at J, leaving 3 bases unmatched. Germline V gene data show CDR1 as MNHNY and CDR2 as SVGAGI (reference sequence). This CDR3 has 14 amino acids. CDR3 sequence reads: CASSPQGAQETQYF. Here the CDR3 DNA reads TGTGCCAGCAGTCCACAGGGGGCTCAAGAGACCCAGTACTTC.

The genes are TRBV28 and TRBJ2-7; TRBD2 matches at 11 bases. Germline trimming cut 6 bases from V and 0 bases from J; bases unmatched to any gene: 4. Germline V CDR1 and CDR2: MDHEN, SYDVKM. The CDR3 sequence is 15 residues long. Here the CDR3 reads CASRTGTSGSYEQYF. The CDR3 DNA reads as TGTGCCAGCAGGACTGGGACTAGCGGCTCCTACGAGCAGTACTTC.

This clone was seen a few times. The rearrangement joins TRBV2 to TRBJ2-7; TRBD2 matches at 7 bases. Germline values: CDR1 SNHLY, CDR2 FYNNEI. Trimming took 7 bases from V and 3 from J; bases not matched to a gene: 6. The CDR3 loop spans 13 amino acids. The CDR3 DNA is TGTGCCAGCACGGAGCTAGCGGACTACGAGCAGTACTTC. The encoded protein is CASTELADYEQYF.

The genes are TRBV18 and TRBJ2-7; 14 bases fit TRBD2. V shed 3 bases, J shed 7 bases, and the junction held 5 bases outside the gene matches. The CDR3 spans 15 residues. CDR1 and CDR2 (germline): KGHSH, LQKENI. The CDR3 reads CASSPSGLAGEEQYF. CDR3 DNA: TGTGCCAGCTCACCGTCGGGACTAGCGGGAGAAGAGCAGTACTTC.

The V and J genes are TRBV5-4 and TRBJ2-1; 7 positions agree with TRBD1. The V segment lost 5 bases and the J segment 10 bases; nucleotides outside the gene matches: 27. The CDR3 loop spans 19 amino acids. The germline V gene has CDR1 SGHNT and CDR2 YYREEE (reference sequence). CDR3 coding DNA: TGTGCCAGCAGTGTCGACAGGGTATATCGGAAGGTTTGTAAATGGGAGCAGTTCTTC. Amino acid sequence: CASSVDRVYRKVCKWEQFF.

This sequence joins TRBV6-6 and TRBJ1-1, with D possibly TRBD1 on 6 matching bases. V dropped 4 bases and J dropped 5 bases, with 14 bases sitting between them. Per germline, CDR1 MNHNY and CDR2 SVGAGI (reference sequence). CDR3 size: 14 residues. Here the CDR3 reads CASSWGRVGTEAFF. The CDR3 DNA reads TGTGCCAGCAGTTGGGGGCGGGTAGGAACTGAAGCTTTCTTT.